Listed below are T cell receptor beta chains from one sample, sequenced in a study of T cell repertoires in cytomegalovirus infection. Each CDR3 protein gets one entry after TCRdb re-called the reads with MiXCR. The sample records 740,000 or so distinct CDR3 sequences, roughly 35% being singletons. Material for sequencing was PBMCs. These receptors were obtained from a human donor in good health (CMV status not recorded). Some clones in this sample may be carry-over from other donors' samples. The CDR3 runs from the conserved cysteine through the conserved F or W. The D gene is left open where the match is weak. The size entry is marked missing in some rows and otherwise reads once, few, many or a size class.

V: TRBV6-1; J: TRBJ2-7; D: TRBD2; size: many; DNA: TGTGCCAGTGAGCGGGGAGACTCCTACGAGCAGTACTTC; CDR3: CASERGDSYEQYF
V: TRBV7-2; J: TRBJ1-3; D: .; size: few; DNA: TGTGCCAGCAGCTATCCACAAAACACCATATATTTT; CDR3: CASSYPQNTIYF
V: TRBV20-1; J: TRBJ1-3; D: .; size: .; DNA: TGCAGTGCTAGAGATAATCCGGGAAACACCATATATTTT; CDR3: CSARDNPGNTIYF
V: TRBV6-1; J: TRBJ1-2; D: .; size: .; DNA: TGTGCCAGCAGTCATCTTACAGGCGGTTCCTATGGCTACACCTTC; CDR3: CASSHLTGGSYGYTF
V: TRBV10-3; J: TRBJ2-7; D: TRBD2; size: many; DNA: TGTGCCATCAGTGAGGGACTAGTCGACGAGCAGTACTTC; CDR3: CAISEGLVDEQYF
V: TRBV6-1; J: TRBJ2-7; D: TRBD2; size: few; DNA: TGTGCCAGCAGTGCCCCGGGGGGGTCGAACTACGAGCAGTACTTC; CDR3: CASSAPGGSNYEQYF
V: TRBV10-3; J: TRBJ1-3; D: .; size: few; DNA: TGTGCCATCAACAGGATCTCTGGAAACACCATATATTTT; CDR3: CAINRISGNTIYF
V: TRBV10-3; J: TRBJ1-2; D: TRBD1; size: once; DNA: TGTGCCATCCAGAATCCGGGACAGGGGGACTATGGCTACACCTTC; CDR3: CAIQNPGQGDYGYTF
V: TRBV19; J: TRBJ1-4; D: TRBD1; size: .; DNA: TGTGCCAGTTCCGACAGGGCCCGAGAAAAACTGTTTTTT; CDR3: CASSDRAREKLFF
V: TRBV6-1; J: TRBJ1-1; D: TRBD1; size: many; DNA: TGTGCCAGCAGACCCCAAGGCCCGGGGACAGGGACGTCATTAGGGAGGAACACTGAAGCTTTCTTT; CDR3: CASRPQGPGTGTSLGRNTEAFF
V: TRBV5-4; J: TRBJ1-4; D: .; size: .; DNA: TGTGCCAGCAGCGTCCAGGGAGGGACTAATGAAAAACTGTTTTTT; CDR3: CASSVQGGTNEKLFF
V: TRBV6-1; J: TRBJ1-5; D: .; size: .; DNA: TGTGCCAGCAACCGACAGCCAGAGAGCAATCAGCCCCAGCATTTT; CDR3: CASNRQPESNQPQHF
V: TRBV7-2; J: TRBJ2-1; D: TRBD2; size: many; DNA: TGTGCCAGCAGCTTAAGGCTAGCGGGAGATTCTGAGCAGTTCTTC; CDR3: CASSLRLAGDSEQFF
V: TRBV20-1; J: TRBJ2-7; D: .; size: .; DNA: TGCAGTGCTAGAGTTAGCCGAGCCTACGAGCAGTACTTC; CDR3: CSARVSRAYEQYF
V: TRBV28; J: TRBJ2-7; D: .; size: .; DNA: TGTGCCAGCGACCAACAGAATCTCTATGGCTACGAGCAGCACTTC; CDR3: CASDQQNLYGYEQHF
V: TRBV28; J: TRBJ1-1; D: .; size: .; DNA: TGTGCCAGCAGGACTGACCGGATGGACGAGGGGGATTGGGCTGAAGCTTTCTTT; CDR3: CASRTDRMDEGDWAEAFF
V: TRBV3-1; J: TRBJ2-7; D: .; size: few; DNA: TGTGCCAGCAGCCAAGGGTTCGACGTCAATTCTGTCTACGAGCAGTACTTC; CDR3: CASSQGFDVNSVYEQYF
V: TRBV20-1; J: TRBJ1-1; D: .; size: .; DNA: TGCAGTGCTCGCCCCCTAGGGGTGGACACTGAAGCTTTCTTT; CDR3: CSARPLGVDTEAFF
V: TRBV3-1; J: TRBJ2-6; D: TRBD1; size: .; DNA: TGTGCCAGCAGCCAAGATCTATCAGGGGGCAGCCCCTCTGGGGCCAACGTCCTGACTTTC; CDR3: CASSQDLSGGSPSGANVLTF
V: TRBV20-1; J: TRBJ2-3; D: TRBD2; size: few; DNA: TGCAGTGCTAGACGGCCTAGCGGAAACACAGATACGCAGTATTTT; CDR3: CSARRPSGNTDTQYF
V: TRBV7-8; J: TRBJ1-1; D: TRBD1; size: .; DNA: TGTGCCAGCAGCCTTACTATGGGACAGGGGACTGAAGCTTTCTTT; CDR3: CASSLTMGQGTEAFF
V: TRBV7-9; J: TRBJ2-3; D: TRBD1; size: .; DNA: TGTGCCAGCAATCCGGGACAGGGGACAGATACGCAGTATTTT; CDR3: CASNPGQGTDTQYF
V: TRBV15; J: TRBJ2-1; D: TRBD2; size: many; DNA: TGTGCCACCAGCTCCTCATTAGCGGGAGAGGTCCCCGTTGGGGCCTACAATGAGCAGTTCTTC; CDR3: CATSSSLAGEVPVGAYNEQFF
V: TRBV7-9; J: TRBJ1-2; D: TRBD1; size: .; DNA: TGTGCCAGCAGCCGGACAGGGGGCCAGGTGCGGTACTATGGCTACACCTTC; CDR3: CASSRTGGQVRYYGYTF
V: TRBV5-1; J: TRBJ1-1; D: TRBD1; size: many; DNA: TGCGCCAGCAGCTTGATCGGACAGGATGAAGCTTTCTTT; CDR3: CASSLIGQDEAFF
V: TRBV5-6; J: TRBJ1-1; D: .; size: .; DNA: TGTGCCAGCAGCTTAGACAGCTTCTTGAACACTGAAGCTTTCTTT; CDR3: CASSLDSFLNTEAFF
V: TRBV27; J: TRBJ1-1; D: .; size: few; DNA: TGTGCCAGCAGTAAGGGCAGTACGAACACTGAAGCTTTCTTT; CDR3: CASSKGSTNTEAFF
V: TRBV7-2; J: TRBJ2-1; D: .; size: many; DNA: TGTGCCAGCAGCTTAGCGCGCCAGTATGAGCAGTTCTTC; CDR3: CASSLARQYEQFF
V: TRBV18; J: TRBJ1-6; D: .; size: .; DNA: TGTGCCAGCTCAGGACGAAGACAGGCTCCCTCAAATTCACCCCTCCACTTT; CDR3: CASSGRRQAPSNSPLHF
V: TRBV7-8; J: TRBJ1-4; D: .; size: many; DNA: TGTGCCAGCAGCTTAAACAGGGCAACTAATGAAAAACTGTTTTTT; CDR3: CASSLNRATNEKLFF
V: TRBV28; J: TRBJ1-2; D: .; size: .; DNA: TGTGCCAGCAGTTCACAGCCACCTAAGGACTATGGCTACCCCTTC; CDR3: CASSSQPPKDYGYPF
V: TRBV27; J: TRBJ2-2; D: .; size: .; DNA: TGTGCCAGCAGTTTTTGGGGCGCGGGCGGGGAGCTGTTTTTT; CDR3: CASSFWGAGGELFF
V: TRBV19; J: TRBJ2-1; D: TRBD1; size: few; DNA: TGTGCCAGTAGTATTCGGCAGGGGGCTGATGAGCAGTTCTTC; CDR3: CASSIRQGADEQFF
V: TRBV12-3/TRBV12-4; J: TRBJ2-3; D: .; size: few; DNA: TGTGCCAGCAGCCCCTCGCAAGTGGGGCAACAAGATACGCAGTATTTT; CDR3: CASSPSQVGQQDTQYF
V: TRBV5-1; J: TRBJ2-1; D: .; size: .; DNA: TGCGCCAGCAGCTTGAGTCTCCAGGGGGGGCACAATGAGCAGTTCTTC; CDR3: CASSLSLQGGHNEQFF
V: TRBV7-6; J: TRBJ1-6; D: .; size: many; DNA: TGTGCCAGCAGCTTAGGGGGGGCGCTTAATTCACCCCTCCACTTT; CDR3: CASSLGGALNSPLHF
V: TRBV7-9; J: TRBJ2-7; D: .; size: .; DNA: TGTGCCAGCAGCGATCGGGCCAGGGGGGCCTACGAGCAGTACTTC; CDR3: CASSDRARGAYEQYF
V: TRBV29-1; J: TRBJ2-3; D: TRBD2; size: .; DNA: TGCAGCGTTGGCCTAGCGGGGGGCACAGATACGCAGTATTTT; CDR3: CSVGLAGGTDTQYF
V: TRBV28; J: TRBJ1-1; D: .; size: .; DNA: TGTGCCAGCAGTTTAAGACAGATGAACACTGAAGCTTTCTTT; CDR3: CASSLRQMNTEAFF
V: TRBV7-9; J: TRBJ2-5; D: TRBD1; size: few; DNA: TGTGCCAGCAGCTCTAACAGGGGGGACAGAGTCGAGACCCAGTACTTC; CDR3: CASSSNRGDRVETQYF
V: TRBV27; J: TRBJ2-4; D: TRBD1; size: few; DNA: TGTGCCAGCAAACTAGGACAGGGGTTCATTCAGTACTTC; CDR3: CASKLGQGFIQYF
V: TRBV19; J: TRBJ1-5; D: .; size: .; DNA: TGTGCCAGTGCCTGGGGCAGCAATCAGCCCCAGCATTTT; CDR3: CASAWGSNQPQHF
V: TRBV6-1; J: TRBJ1-5; D: .; size: few; DNA: TGTGCCAGCAGCTCCCAATTAGGTGGCAATCAGCCCCAGCATTTT; CDR3: CASSSQLGGNQPQHF
V: TRBV7-3; J: TRBJ2-3; D: .; size: .; DNA: TGTGCCAGCATCCAAACAGGGGACTTCACAGATACGCAGTATTTT; CDR3: CASIQTGDFTDTQYF
V: TRBV19; J: TRBJ1-6; D: .; size: few; DNA: TGTGCCAGCGCAGGGCTATCTAATTCACCCCTCCACTTT; CDR3: CASAGLSNSPLHF
V: TRBV6-2/TRBV6-3; J: TRBJ1-2; D: .; size: few; DNA: TGTGCCGGACGGCCGGGGGGTGCCAACTATGGCTACACCTTC; CDR3: CAGRPGGANYGYTF
V: TRBV19; J: TRBJ1-2; D: TRBD1; size: .; DNA: TGTGCCAGTATCCCTGGAGGGACAGGGTCCTATGGCTACACCTTC; CDR3: CASIPGGTGSYGYTF
V: TRBV9; J: TRBJ2-1; D: TRBD2; size: .; DNA: TGTGCCAGCAGCCAGAGCGGGAGGAGCGATGAGCAGTTCTTC; CDR3: CASSQSGRSDEQFF
V: TRBV28; J: TRBJ1-6; D: .; size: .; DNA: TGTGCCAGCAGTTTATTCGGGGGGATAAGGTCACCCCTCCACTTT; CDR3: CASSLFGGIRSPLHF
V: TRBV10-3; J: TRBJ1-3; D: .; size: .; DNA: TGTGCCATCAGTGCCGGCTCTGGAAACACCATATATTTT; CDR3: CAISAGSGNTIYF
V: TRBV7-3; J: TRBJ2-7; D: .; size: .; DNA: TGTGCCAGCAGCCGGGACCCGAGAGCCTACGAGCATTACTTC; CDR3: CASSRDPRAYEHYF
V: TRBV28; J: TRBJ1-5; D: .; size: many; DNA: TGTGCCAGCAGGATCGGGGGAAATCAGCCCCAGCATTTT; CDR3: CASRIGGNQPQHF
V: TRBV15; J: TRBJ2-5; D: TRBD1; size: few; DNA: TGTGCCACCAGCAGAGATCCAGGACAGGGCAGAGAGACCCAGTACTTC; CDR3: CATSRDPGQGRETQYF